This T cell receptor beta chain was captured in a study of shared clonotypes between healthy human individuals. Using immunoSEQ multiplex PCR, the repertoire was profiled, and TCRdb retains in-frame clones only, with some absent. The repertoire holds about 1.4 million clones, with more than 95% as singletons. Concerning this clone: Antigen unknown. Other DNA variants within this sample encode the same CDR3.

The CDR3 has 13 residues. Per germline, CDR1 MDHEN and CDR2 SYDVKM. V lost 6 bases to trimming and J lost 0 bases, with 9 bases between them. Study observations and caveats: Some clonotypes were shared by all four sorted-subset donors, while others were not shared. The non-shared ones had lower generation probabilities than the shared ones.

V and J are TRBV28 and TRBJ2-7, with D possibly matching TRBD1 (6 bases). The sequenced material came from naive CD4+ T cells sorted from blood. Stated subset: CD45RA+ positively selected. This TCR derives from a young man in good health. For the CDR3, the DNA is TGTGCCAGCAGAAGGGGGTCCTCCTACGAGCAGTACTTC. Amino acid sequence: CASRRGSSYEQYF.